The rows below give T cell receptor beta chains drawn from one sample of a study of T cells expressing NK-cell markers. TCRdb reprocessed the 5' RACE reads, keeping one entry per CDR3 protein, no DNA. The clone table shows approximately 420,000 distinct CDR3 sequences, with the ten largest holding around 10%. Sequencing was done on a sample of blood T cells: a sorted CD56 or NKG2C T cell subset, CD4+ or CD8+ T cells, or bulk PBMC T cells (not recorded which). These receptors were taken from a woman between 50 and 59 years old in good health. Both conserved end residues are part of each CDR3. Fields, in order: J gene, V gene, CDR3 protein.

J: TRBJ1-3; V: TRBV6-2/TRBV6-3; CDR3: CASRTVGRNTIYF
J: TRBJ2-5; V: TRBV20-1; CDR3: CSARPQGETQYF
J: TRBJ2-3; V: TRBV11-3; CDR3: CASSLSHGSTDTQYF
J: TRBJ2-4; V: TRBV5-6; CDR3: CASSQTGPNIQYF
J: TRBJ2-4; V: TRBV30; CDR3: CAWSPDNKNIQYF
J: TRBJ2-1; V: TRBV15; CDR3: CATSRELAGDNEQFF
J: TRBJ2-1; V: TRBV15; CDR3: CATSLSRGSTYEQFF
J: TRBJ1-6; V: TRBV10-3; CDR3: CATQGVVESPLHF
J: TRBJ2-7; V: TRBV7-6; CDR3: CASSLEDRPSYEQYF
J: TRBJ1-6; V: TRBV5-1; CDR3: CASYGQDNSPLHF
J: TRBJ1-1; V: TRBV12-3/TRBV12-4; CDR3: CASSARDRGRATEAFF
J: TRBJ2-2; V: TRBV25-1; CDR3: CASTPGGKDTGELFF
J: TRBJ2-2; V: TRBV6-6; CDR3: CASSWSLTGELFF
J: TRBJ2-1; V: TRBV28; CDR3: CASSLGLVGPDEQFF
J: TRBJ2-3; V: TRBV10-3; CDR3: CAIRENTDTQYF